The clone carrying this T cell receptor beta chain was found many times. The antigen remains undetermined. The entry originates in a study of T cells in Graves' hyperthyroidism and ophthalmopathy. Study-level results: Onset of ophthalmopathy came a median approximately 6.5 months after the model predicted it.

Over 18 months, lack of ophthalmopathy progression marked Graves' hyperthyroidism as stable. Uncontrolled infection, other autoimmune disease, pregnancy or lactation excluded patients. The PBMCs were taken from approximately 9 ml of fresh peripheral blood. Trimming shortened V by 5 bases and J by 5 bases, and 11 bases separated the two germline ends. The CDR3 runs to 13 residues. Germline assignment: CDR1 SGHVS and CDR2 FQNEAQ. Amplified TCR beta CDR3 regions derived from RNA transcripts. TCR CDR3 regions were first amplified by RT-PCR with HTBI primers. Via MiXCR, TCRdb re-called the multiplex PCR reads, giving one row per CDR3 protein. The table has around 450,000 distinct CDR3 sequences, 15% to 19% seen once.

The material sequenced was blood. The clonotype comes from a woman younger than 30 with Graves' hyperthyroidism. The V and J genes are TRBV7-8 and TRBJ2-3; D ambiguous. The CDR3 region is CASSGVAVDTQYF. The CDR3, as DNA: TGTGCCAGCAGCGGGGTCGCAGTAGATACGCAGTATTTT.